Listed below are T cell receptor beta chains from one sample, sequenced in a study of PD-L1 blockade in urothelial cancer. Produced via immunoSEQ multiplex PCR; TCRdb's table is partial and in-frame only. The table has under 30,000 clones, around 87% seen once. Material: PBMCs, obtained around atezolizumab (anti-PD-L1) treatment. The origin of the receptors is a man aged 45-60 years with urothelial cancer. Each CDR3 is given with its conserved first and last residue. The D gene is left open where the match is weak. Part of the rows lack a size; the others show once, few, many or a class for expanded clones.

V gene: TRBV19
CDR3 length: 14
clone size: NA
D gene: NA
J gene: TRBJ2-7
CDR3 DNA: TGTGCCAGTAGTATAATCCACACTAGCTACGAGCAGTACTTC
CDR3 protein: CASSIIHTSYEQYF

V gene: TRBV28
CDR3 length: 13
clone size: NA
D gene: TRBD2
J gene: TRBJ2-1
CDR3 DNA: TGTGCCACGACCCTTAGCGGGCGTAATGAGCAGTTCTTC
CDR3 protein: CATTLSGRNEQFF

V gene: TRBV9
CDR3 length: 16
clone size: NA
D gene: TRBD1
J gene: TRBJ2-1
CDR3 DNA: TGTGCCAGCAGCGCATCAGGGGGCCAATATTACAATGAGCAGTTCTTC
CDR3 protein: CASSASGGQYYNEQFF

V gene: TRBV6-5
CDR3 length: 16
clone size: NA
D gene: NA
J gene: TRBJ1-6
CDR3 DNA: TGTGCCAGCAGTTACTGGAGGGAGTCCCTCGGGTCACCCCTCCACTTT
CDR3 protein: CASSYWRESLGSPLHF

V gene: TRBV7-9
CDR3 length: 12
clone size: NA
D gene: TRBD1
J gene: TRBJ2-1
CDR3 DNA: TGTGCCAGCCGGGACAGACACAATGAGCAGTTCTTC
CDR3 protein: CASRDRHNEQFF

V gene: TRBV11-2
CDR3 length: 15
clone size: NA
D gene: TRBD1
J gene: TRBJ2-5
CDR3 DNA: TGTGCCAGCAGCTTAGGGGACAGGGTTCGGGAGACCCAGTACTTC
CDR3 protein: CASSLGDRVRETQYF

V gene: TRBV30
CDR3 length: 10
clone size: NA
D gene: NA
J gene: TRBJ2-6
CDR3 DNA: TGTGCCTGGAGTTTCCTAGTCCTGACTTTC
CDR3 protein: CAWSFLVLTF

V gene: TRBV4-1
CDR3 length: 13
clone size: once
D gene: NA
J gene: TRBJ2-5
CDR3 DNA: TGCGCCAGCAGCCAAGGAGGGTACGAGACCCAGTACTTC
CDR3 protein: CASSQGGYETQYF

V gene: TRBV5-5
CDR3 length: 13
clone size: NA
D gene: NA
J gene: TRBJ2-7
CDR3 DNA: TGTGCCAGCAGCTTGGATGTAATATACGAGCAGTACTTC
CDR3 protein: CASSLDVIYEQYF

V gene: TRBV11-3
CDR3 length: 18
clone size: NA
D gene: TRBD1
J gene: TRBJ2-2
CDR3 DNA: TGTGCCAGCAGCGGCCGGGACAGCCTTTACCCCAACACCGGGGAGCTGTTTTTT
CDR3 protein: CASSGRDSLYPNTGELFF

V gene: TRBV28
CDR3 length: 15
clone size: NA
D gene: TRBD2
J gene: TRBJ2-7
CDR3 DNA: TGTGCCAGCAGTTCTCGGACTAGCGGGAGTATCGAGCAGTACTTC
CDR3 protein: CASSSRTSGSIEQYF

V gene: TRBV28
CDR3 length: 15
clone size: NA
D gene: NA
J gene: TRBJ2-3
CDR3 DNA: TGTGCCAGCAGTAAGGGTTTGCGGGGTCGGGATACGCAGTATTTT
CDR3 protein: CASSKGLRGRDTQYF

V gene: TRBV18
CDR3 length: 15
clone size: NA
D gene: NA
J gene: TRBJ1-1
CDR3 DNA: TGTGCCAGCTCACCACCGGGGGAGGGAAACACTGAAGCTTTCTTT
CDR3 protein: CASSPPGEGNTEAFF

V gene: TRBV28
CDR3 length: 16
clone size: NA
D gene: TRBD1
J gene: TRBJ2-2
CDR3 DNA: TGTGCCAGCAGTCCCGACAGGGGAGTAGGGACCGGGGAGCTGTTTTTT
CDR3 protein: CASSPDRGVGTGELFF

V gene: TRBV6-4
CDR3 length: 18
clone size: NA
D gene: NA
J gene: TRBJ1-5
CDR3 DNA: TGTGCCAGCAGTGACTCCACAGTGCTGTTGGGTAGCAATCAGCCCCAGCATTTT
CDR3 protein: CASSDSTVLLGSNQPQHF

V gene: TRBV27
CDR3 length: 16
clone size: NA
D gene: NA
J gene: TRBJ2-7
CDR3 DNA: TGTGCCAGCAGTTTATTTCTAGCCTCATCCGGCTACGAGCAGTACTTC
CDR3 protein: CASSLFLASSGYEQYF

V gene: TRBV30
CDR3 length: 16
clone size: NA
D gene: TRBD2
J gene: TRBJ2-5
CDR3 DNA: TGTGCCTGGAGTCCCCTTAGCGGGAGGTTTGGAGAGACCCAGTACTTC
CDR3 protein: CAWSPLSGRFGETQYF

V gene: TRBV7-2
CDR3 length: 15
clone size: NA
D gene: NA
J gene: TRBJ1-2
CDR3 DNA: TGTGCCAGCAGCGAAGGGGCAGGCCTAAACTATGGCTACACCTTC
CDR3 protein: CASSEGAGLNYGYTF

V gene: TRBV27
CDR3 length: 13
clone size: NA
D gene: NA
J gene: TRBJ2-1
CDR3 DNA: TGTGCCAGCAGCCCCGACAGGTACAATGAGCAGTTCTTC
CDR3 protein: CASSPDRYNEQFF

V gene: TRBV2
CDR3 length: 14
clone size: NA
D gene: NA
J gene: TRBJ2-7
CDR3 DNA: TGTGCCAGCATAAAGAGGCAGGGCACCTACGAGCAGTACTTC
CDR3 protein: CASIKRQGTYEQYF

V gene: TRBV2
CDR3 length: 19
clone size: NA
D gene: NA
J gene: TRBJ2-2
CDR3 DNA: TGTGCCAGCAGTGTGGAGGGGGACAGCCAAGGTCCGAACACCGGGGAGCTGTTTTTT
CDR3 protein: CASSVEGDSQGPNTGELFF

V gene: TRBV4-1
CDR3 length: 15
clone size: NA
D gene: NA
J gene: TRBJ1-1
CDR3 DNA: TGCGCCAGCAGCCAAGTACAGGGTGGGAACACTGAAGCTTTCTTT
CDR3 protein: CASSQVQGGNTEAFF

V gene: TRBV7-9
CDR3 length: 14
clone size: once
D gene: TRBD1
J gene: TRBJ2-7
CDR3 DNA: TGTGCCACCTCCCCCGGGACAGGGGTTTACGAGCAGTACTTC
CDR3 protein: CATSPGTGVYEQYF

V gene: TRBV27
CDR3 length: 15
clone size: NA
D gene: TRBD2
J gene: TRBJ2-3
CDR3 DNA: TGTGCCAGCAGTTACGAAGTGCGGGAGGGAGATACGCAGTATTTT
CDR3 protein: CASSYEVREGDTQYF

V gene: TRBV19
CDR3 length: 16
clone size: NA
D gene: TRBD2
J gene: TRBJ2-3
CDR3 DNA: TGTGCCAGTAGTTCCCGGACTAGCGGGAGTGAGGATACGCAGTATTTT
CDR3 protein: CASSSRTSGSEDTQYF

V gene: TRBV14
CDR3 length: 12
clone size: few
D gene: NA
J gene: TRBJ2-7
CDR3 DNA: TGTGCCAGCAGCCAATCCCGGGGGGAGCAGTACTTC
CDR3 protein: CASSQSRGEQYF

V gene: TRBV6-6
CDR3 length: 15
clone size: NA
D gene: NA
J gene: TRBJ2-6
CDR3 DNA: TGTGCCAGCAGTCCACCGGGGTCTGGGGCCAACGTCCTGACTTTC
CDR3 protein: CASSPPGSGANVLTF

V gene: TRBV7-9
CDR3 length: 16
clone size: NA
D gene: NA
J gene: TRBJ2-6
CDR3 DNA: TGTGCCAGCAGCCCTCAACAGGGCTCTGGGGCCAACGTCCTGACTTTC
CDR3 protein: CASSPQQGSGANVLTF